This is a list of T cell receptor beta chains from one sample in a study of post-analysis software for immune sequencing data. TCRdb reanalysed the PCR reads using MiXCR and keeps one entry per CDR3 protein. The repertoire consists of fewer than 600,000 distinct CDR3 sequences, with roughly 46% occurring once and the leading ten covering about 12%. What was sequenced was blood. The origin of the receptors is a girl between 5 and 17 years old with multiple sclerosis. Both conserved end residues are part of each CDR3. The order of the fields is J gene, D gene, V gene, clone size, CDR3 protein, CDR3 DNA. D genes are given only for firm matches. Clone size is given for some rows only: seen once, a few or many times, or a class if the clone is expanded.

TRBJ2-3 | TRBD2 | TRBV12-3/TRBV12-4 | - | CASGLAGTDVQYF | TGTGCCAGCGGACTAGCGGGAACAGATGTGCAGTATTTT
TRBJ2-5 | TRBD2 | TRBV29-1 | - | CSAVAGGRETQYF | TGCAGCGCCGTAGCGGGAGGTCGGGAGACCCAGTACTTC
TRBJ2-3 | - | TRBV20-1 | - | CSSIKADGGDTQYF | TGCAGTTCGATAAAAGCGGACGGTGGGGATACGCAGTATTTT
TRBJ2-5 | - | TRBV28 | few | CASSLSGYQETQYF | TGTGCCAGCAGTCTAAGTGGGTACCAAGAGACCCAGTACTTC
TRBJ2-7 | TRBD1 | TRBV5-1 | few | CASRQGASGTNNEQYF | TGCGCCAGTCGACAGGGGGCTAGCGGTACGAACAACGAGCAGTACTTC
TRBJ2-5 | - | TRBV6-5 | few | CASSYSQGPGGEQYF | TGTGCCAGCAGTTACTCACAGGGGCCGGGGGGGGAGCAGTACTTC
TRBJ2-1 | - | TRBV7-3 | few | CASSRFQIGLMSSYNEQFF | TGTGCCAGCAGCCGTTTCCAAATAGGACTGATGAGCTCCTACAATGAGCAGTTCTTC
TRBJ1-2 | - | TRBV28 | few | CASSSRGLPAGYTF | TGTGCCAGCAGTTCTCGGGGGCTACCTGCGGGCTACACCTTC
TRBJ1-2 | - | TRBV11-2 | - | CASSSGTSYGYTF | TGTGCCAGCAGCTCCGGGACATCTTATGGCTACACCTTC
TRBJ2-7 | TRBD1 | TRBV20-1 | - | CSASPPDRGGNEQYF | TGCAGTGCTAGCCCCCCGGACAGGGGGGGCAATGAGCAGTACTTC
TRBJ2-1 | - | TRBV25-1 | - | CAIKAGFEQFF | TGTGCCATTAAAGCTGGATTTGAGCAGTTCTTC
TRBJ2-7 | TRBD2 | TRBV7-3 | few | CASSLWTSGSSYEQYF | TGTGCCAGCAGCTTATGGACTAGCGGCAGCTCCTACGAGCAGTACTTC
TRBJ1-2 | - | TRBV5-6 | few | CASSSTDGYTF | TGTGCCAGCAGCTCGACAGACGGCTACACCTTC
TRBJ2-7 | - | TRBV29-1 | - | CSVEQVRGYEQYF | TGCAGCGTTGAACAAGTGCGGGGCTACGAGCAGTACTTC
TRBJ2-2 | - | TRBV5-6 | - | CASSIPTGTNTGELFF | TGTGCCAGTAGTATCCCGACAGGAACGAACACCGGGGAGCTGTTTTTT
TRBJ1-2 | - | TRBV20-1 | - | CSVGQRTNYGYTF | TGCAGTGTGGGTCAGAGGACTAACTATGGCTACACCTTC
TRBJ2-7 | TRBD1 | TRBV18 | - | CASSRTGTDSYEQYF | TGTGCCAGCTCACGGACCGGGACAGACTCCTACGAGCAGTACTTC
TRBJ2-3 | TRBD2 | TRBV4-2 | few | CASSQARGEGTQYF | TGTGCCAGCAGCCAAGCCCGTGGGGAGGGTACGCAGTATTTT
TRBJ2-3 | TRBD1 | TRBV2 | - | CASSKTGGAATQYF | TGTGCCAGCAGTAAGACAGGGGGCGCAGCTACGCAGTATTTT
TRBJ2-7 | - | TRBV12-3/TRBV12-4 | - | CASREKTGYEQYF | TGTGCCAGCAGGGAAAAAACAGGGTACGAGCAGTACTTC
TRBJ2-5 | TRBD2 | TRBV10-3 | once | CAISELSPGTSGRWTQYF | TGTGCCATCAGTGAGTTATCTCCCGGGACTAGCGGGCGTTGGACCCAGTACTTC
TRBJ2-7 | TRBD1 | TRBV20-1 | - | CSARKDRGSYEQYF | TGCAGTGCTAGGAAAGACAGGGGTTCCTACGAGCAGTACTTC